A selection of T cell receptor beta chains follows, all from one sample in a study of cytomegalovirus exposure and HLA in healthy donors. Assay used: immunoSEQ multiplex PCR; TCRdb lists only in-frame clones, some missing. The sample has about 140,000 clones; about 80% are singletons. The sample comprised PBMCs. Every receptor here comes from a man aged 35-49 years in good health and CMV-seronegative. Each CDR3 is given with its conserved first and last residue. A D gene is named only where the DNA matches it firmly. Size tells how often a clone was seen (once, few, many) or the class of an expanded clone, and some rows leave it out.

j_call: TRBJ2-3
v_call: TRBV5-1
clone_size: NA
d_call: NA
cdr3_nt: TGCGCCAGCAGCTTGGGCTCCTCGGGGGCAGATACGCAGTATTTT
cdr3_aa: CASSLGSSGADTQYF

j_call: TRBJ2-7
v_call: TRBV11-2
clone_size: NA
d_call: TRBD2
cdr3_nt: TGTGCCAGCAGCTTAGAAGGCGGGAGCCGGTTCTGGAACGAGCAGTACTTC
cdr3_aa: CASSLEGGSRFWNEQYF

j_call: TRBJ2-1
v_call: TRBV2
clone_size: NA
d_call: TRBD2
cdr3_nt: TGTGCCTCCCGCACGGACACTAGCGAGCACAATGAGCAGTTCTTC
cdr3_aa: CASRTDTSEHNEQFF

j_call: TRBJ2-4
v_call: TRBV16
clone_size: NA
d_call: TRBD2
cdr3_nt: TGTGCCAGCAGCCAATCATCTAGCGGGAGGGAAAACATTCAGTACTTC
cdr3_aa: CASSQSSSGRENIQYF

j_call: TRBJ2-2
v_call: TRBV20-1
clone_size: few
d_call: NA
cdr3_nt: TGCAGTGCTACCTCAGCCGGGGAGCTGTTTTTT
cdr3_aa: CSATSAGELFF

j_call: TRBJ1-1
v_call: TRBV29-1
clone_size: NA
d_call: NA
cdr3_nt: TGCAGCGTTTACGGGGCTGAAGCTTTCTTT
cdr3_aa: CSVYGAEAFF

j_call: TRBJ1-1
v_call: TRBV7-9
clone_size: NA
d_call: TRBD1
cdr3_nt: TGTGCCAGCAGCCCCAGCCGGGTCGACAGGGGGATAGAAGCTTTCTTT
cdr3_aa: CASSPSRVDRGIEAFF

j_call: TRBJ2-7
v_call: TRBV4-2
clone_size: NA
d_call: NA
cdr3_nt: TGTGCCAGCAGCCAAGAAAGGAGGGGGCCCTACGAGCAGTACTTC
cdr3_aa: CASSQERRGPYEQYF

j_call: TRBJ2-5
v_call: TRBV7-9
clone_size: NA
d_call: NA
cdr3_nt: TGTGCCAGCAGCTTACCTCAGGCGAAAGAGACCCAGTACTTC
cdr3_aa: CASSLPQAKETQYF

j_call: TRBJ2-2
v_call: TRBV28
clone_size: NA
d_call: TRBD1
cdr3_nt: TGTGCCAGCAGTTTTGGTGAGGGACAGGGGCCCACCGGGGAGCTGTTTTTT
cdr3_aa: CASSFGEGQGPTGELFF

j_call: TRBJ1-5
v_call: TRBV7-2
clone_size: few
d_call: NA
cdr3_nt: TGTGCCAGCAGCTTAACAGGGTTAAGCAATCAGCCCCAGCATTTT
cdr3_aa: CASSLTGLSNQPQHF

j_call: TRBJ1-2
v_call: TRBV2
clone_size: NA
d_call: NA
cdr3_nt: TGTGCCAGCAGTGAAGCGGACAGTAACTATGGCTACACCTTC
cdr3_aa: CASSEADSNYGYTF

j_call: TRBJ2-2
v_call: TRBV5-4
clone_size: NA
d_call: TRBD2
cdr3_nt: TGTGCCAGCAGCGGGGGGGGACTAGCGGGGGCGAACACCGGGGAGCTGTTTTTT
cdr3_aa: CASSGGGLAGANTGELFF

j_call: TRBJ2-7
v_call: TRBV2
clone_size: once
d_call: TRBD1
cdr3_nt: TGTGCCAGCAACCGACAGGGGGTGGGGTACTTC
cdr3_aa: CASNRQGVGYF

j_call: TRBJ2-1
v_call: TRBV11-2
clone_size: NA
d_call: NA
cdr3_nt: TGTGCCAGCAGCTTAGGCTACTATGAGCAGTTCTTC
cdr3_aa: CASSLGYYEQFF

j_call: TRBJ1-3
v_call: TRBV6-1
clone_size: few
d_call: TRBD1
cdr3_nt: TGTGCCAGCAGTGAAGCGGGGGACAGTGGAAACACCATATATTTT
cdr3_aa: CASSEAGDSGNTIYF

j_call: TRBJ2-7
v_call: TRBV4-1
clone_size: once
d_call: TRBD2
cdr3_nt: TGCGCCAGCAGCCGAAGCGGGAGTGTGAACGAGCAGTACTTC
cdr3_aa: CASSRSGSVNEQYF

j_call: TRBJ2-3
v_call: TRBV2
clone_size: NA
d_call: NA
cdr3_nt: TGTGCCAGCAGTGTAAGGGGATTCACAGATACGCAGTATTTT
cdr3_aa: CASSVRGFTDTQYF

j_call: TRBJ1-1
v_call: TRBV2
clone_size: NA
d_call: NA
cdr3_nt: TGTGCCAGCAGAGCCTACGGTCACCTCATGAGCACTGAAGCTTTCTTT
cdr3_aa: CASRAYGHLMSTEAFF

j_call: TRBJ2-2
v_call: TRBV4-1
clone_size: NA
d_call: NA
cdr3_nt: TGCGCCAGCAGCCAAGGGAGGGGAGGGAACACCGGGGAGCTGTTTTTT
cdr3_aa: CASSQGRGGNTGELFF

j_call: TRBJ1-5
v_call: TRBV11-2
clone_size: NA
d_call: NA
cdr3_nt: TGTGCCAGCAGCTTGGAGGGGAATAGCAATCAGCCCCAGCATTTT
cdr3_aa: CASSLEGNSNQPQHF

j_call: TRBJ2-1
v_call: TRBV28
clone_size: NA
d_call: NA
cdr3_nt: TGTGCCAGCAGTTTAAATCAGGAGGACCCTACTTCCTATGAGCAGTTCTTC
cdr3_aa: CASSLNQEDPTSYEQFF

j_call: TRBJ2-3
v_call: TRBV14
clone_size: NA
d_call: TRBD2
cdr3_nt: TGTGCCAGCAGCCAAACCGGACTAGCGTGGGGTACGCAGTATTTT
cdr3_aa: CASSQTGLAWGTQYF

j_call: TRBJ2-7
v_call: TRBV7-2
clone_size: NA
d_call: TRBD1
cdr3_nt: TGTGCCAGCAGCTTAACTGGACAGGGGGCCTACGAGCAGTACTTC
cdr3_aa: CASSLTGQGAYEQYF

j_call: TRBJ2-5
v_call: TRBV6-1
clone_size: few
d_call: NA
cdr3_nt: TGTGCCAGCAGTGAAAGAGGGTTGGGGGAGACCCAGTACTTC
cdr3_aa: CASSERGLGETQYF

j_call: TRBJ1-6
v_call: TRBV2
clone_size: NA
d_call: NA
cdr3_nt: TGTGCCAGCAGTTCCCTGGGACTGCGCGATTCACCCCTCCACTTT
cdr3_aa: CASSSLGLRDSPLHF

j_call: TRBJ2-1
v_call: TRBV11-3
clone_size: few
d_call: TRBD1
cdr3_nt: TGTGCCAGCAGCTTGTCGGGACAGGGTCCTGAGCAGTTCTTC
cdr3_aa: CASSLSGQGPEQFF

j_call: TRBJ1-4
v_call: TRBV19
clone_size: few
d_call: TRBD1
cdr3_nt: TGTGCCAGTAGTTCCGGGACAGGGGATGAAAAACTGTTTTTT
cdr3_aa: CASSSGTGDEKLFF

j_call: TRBJ2-3
v_call: TRBV18
clone_size: NA
d_call: TRBD2
cdr3_nt: TGTGCCAGCTCACGGGTCTTACTAGCGGCCGCTAGCACAGATACGCAGTATTTT
cdr3_aa: CASSRVLLAAASTDTQYF

j_call: TRBJ2-3
v_call: TRBV6-1
clone_size: few
d_call: NA
cdr3_nt: TGTGCCAGCAGAGTTCTAGGACTACCCACAGATACGCAGTATTTT
cdr3_aa: CASRVLGLPTDTQYF

j_call: TRBJ2-1
v_call: TRBV6-6
clone_size: few
d_call: TRBD2
cdr3_nt: TGTGCCAGTAGACTAGCGGGAGACTACAATGAGCAGTTCTTC
cdr3_aa: CASRLAGDYNEQFF

j_call: TRBJ2-3
v_call: TRBV29-1
clone_size: few
d_call: TRBD2
cdr3_nt: TGCAGCGTGCAAGTTTTGGCGGGAGGGACAGATACGCAGTATTTT
cdr3_aa: CSVQVLAGGTDTQYF

j_call: TRBJ1-3
v_call: TRBV7-9
clone_size: NA
d_call: NA
cdr3_nt: TGTGCTACCGACGAGGAGACCTCTGGAAACACCATATATTTT
cdr3_aa: CATDEETSGNTIYF

j_call: TRBJ2-5
v_call: TRBV5-4
clone_size: few
d_call: NA
cdr3_nt: TGTGCCAGCAGCGGTACTAGGATAGAGACCCAGTACTTC
cdr3_aa: CASSGTRIETQYF

j_call: TRBJ1-2
v_call: TRBV4-1
clone_size: NA
d_call: NA
cdr3_nt: TGCGCCAGCAGCCGAATACAGGGTAATGGCTACACCTTC
cdr3_aa: CASSRIQGNGYTF

j_call: TRBJ2-7
v_call: TRBV27
clone_size: NA
d_call: NA
cdr3_nt: TGTGCCAGCAGTTTCGGGGTCGACTCCTACGAGCAGTACTTC
cdr3_aa: CASSFGVDSYEQYF

j_call: TRBJ2-2
v_call: TRBV28
clone_size: NA
d_call: TRBD1
cdr3_nt: TGTGCCAGCAGTTACAGGGGGCTGGGCACCGGGGAGCTGTTTTTT
cdr3_aa: CASSYRGLGTGELFF

j_call: TRBJ1-3
v_call: TRBV10-3
clone_size: NA
d_call: TRBD1
cdr3_nt: TGTGCCATCACCCCGACAGGGGGGAGCTCTGGAAACACCATATATTTT
cdr3_aa: CAITPTGGSSGNTIYF

j_call: TRBJ2-7
v_call: TRBV7-9
clone_size: NA
d_call: TRBD2
cdr3_nt: TGTGCCAGCAGCCGAAGCGGGAGGGATAACGGATACGAGCAGTACTTC
cdr3_aa: CASSRSGRDNGYEQYF

j_call: TRBJ2-7
v_call: TRBV5-1
clone_size: NA
d_call: TRBD1
cdr3_nt: TGCGCCAGCAGCTTGGAAACAGGGGATAACGAGCAGTACTTC
cdr3_aa: CASSLETGDNEQYF

j_call: TRBJ2-7
v_call: TRBV28
clone_size: NA
d_call: TRBD2
cdr3_nt: TGTGCCAGCAGTTTAGGGCTAGCGGGGGGGCCGCGACGCGAGCAGTACTTC
cdr3_aa: CASSLGLAGGPRREQYF

j_call: TRBJ1-1
v_call: TRBV29-1
clone_size: NA
d_call: NA
cdr3_nt: TGCAGCGTTCAGGTGACTTCAGGGAACGCTGAAGCTTTCTTT
cdr3_aa: CSVQVTSGNAEAFF

j_call: TRBJ2-5
v_call: TRBV28
clone_size: NA
d_call: TRBD2
cdr3_nt: TGTGCCAGCAGCCTTGGGCGGGGGGCCAAACAAGAGACCCAGTACTTC
cdr3_aa: CASSLGRGAKQETQYF

j_call: TRBJ1-1
v_call: TRBV19
clone_size: NA
d_call: TRBD1
cdr3_nt: TGTGCCAGTAGGCCCCGACAGGGGATGAACACTGAAGCTTTCTTT
cdr3_aa: CASRPRQGMNTEAFF

j_call: TRBJ2-3
v_call: TRBV11-1
clone_size: NA
d_call: TRBD2
cdr3_nt: TGTGCCAGCAGCCTAGGGACTAGCGGTCGCGAACAAAATACGCAGTATTTT
cdr3_aa: CASSLGTSGREQNTQYF

j_call: TRBJ1-2
v_call: TRBV27
clone_size: NA
d_call: NA
cdr3_nt: TGTGCCAGCAGTTTAGGCCCAATTTATGGCTACACCTTC
cdr3_aa: CASSLGPIYGYTF

j_call: TRBJ2-1
v_call: TRBV7-9
clone_size: NA
d_call: NA
cdr3_nt: TGTGCCAGCAGCTTAGTGTCCGGGTACTCCTACAATGAGCAGTTCTTC
cdr3_aa: CASSLVSGYSYNEQFF

j_call: TRBJ1-1
v_call: TRBV29-1
clone_size: NA
d_call: NA
cdr3_nt: TGCAGCGTCGGTGAGAACACTGAAGCTTTCTTT
cdr3_aa: CSVGENTEAFF

j_call: TRBJ1-2
v_call: TRBV2
clone_size: few
d_call: TRBD1
cdr3_nt: TGTGCCAGCAACGTAAGGACAGGGGACCCTTATGGCTACACCTTC
cdr3_aa: CASNVRTGDPYGYTF

j_call: TRBJ1-4
v_call: TRBV2
clone_size: few
d_call: NA
cdr3_nt: TGTGCCAGCAGTGACGGCTCAGGGTCAAATGAAAAACTGTTTTTT
cdr3_aa: CASSDGSGSNEKLFF

j_call: TRBJ2-3
v_call: TRBV13
clone_size: once
d_call: TRBD2
cdr3_nt: TGTGCCAGCAGCTTCTCAGTTGGACTAGCGGGCTTCACAGATACGCAGTATTTT
cdr3_aa: CASSFSVGLAGFTDTQYF

j_call: TRBJ1-5
v_call: TRBV28
clone_size: NA
d_call: NA
cdr3_nt: TGTGCCAGCAGCGGGGGTCATAGCAATCAGCCCCAGCATTTT
cdr3_aa: CASSGGHSNQPQHF

j_call: TRBJ1-4
v_call: TRBV6-4
clone_size: NA
d_call: NA
cdr3_nt: TGTGCCAGTCTTGATACAGGGAGAAGGCGGGAAAAACTGTTTTTT
cdr3_aa: CASLDTGRRREKLFF

j_call: TRBJ1-5
v_call: TRBV18
clone_size: NA
d_call: NA
cdr3_nt: TGTGCCAGCTCACCACTTCCAACAGGGAATCAGCCCCAGCATTTT
cdr3_aa: CASSPLPTGNQPQHF

j_call: TRBJ1-6
v_call: TRBV2
clone_size: few
d_call: NA
cdr3_nt: TGTGCCAGCAGTGAAAGGGGTGGCGAAAATTCACCCCTCCACTTT
cdr3_aa: CASSERGGENSPLHF

j_call: TRBJ2-3
v_call: TRBV11-2
clone_size: NA
d_call: TRBD2
cdr3_nt: TGTGCCAGCAGCCCTACCTTAGCGGGCCCAGATACGCAGTATTTT
cdr3_aa: CASSPTLAGPDTQYF

j_call: TRBJ2-7
v_call: TRBV5-1
clone_size: NA
d_call: NA
cdr3_nt: TGCGCCAGCAGCTCCGGGACATCACCTTACGAGCAGTACTTC
cdr3_aa: CASSSGTSPYEQYF

j_call: TRBJ2-5
v_call: TRBV10-3
clone_size: NA
d_call: NA
cdr3_nt: TGTGCCATCAGTGAACAGTTAAAGGGGGAGACCCAGTACTTC
cdr3_aa: CAISEQLKGETQYF

j_call: TRBJ2-1
v_call: TRBV5-1
clone_size: NA
d_call: TRBD2
cdr3_nt: TGCGCCAGCAGCCCGGGACTAGCGGGAGGGCCAAGCTCCTACAATGAGCAGTTCTTC
cdr3_aa: CASSPGLAGGPSSYNEQFF